These 25 T cell receptor beta chains came from one sample sequenced in a study of long-term antiretroviral therapy in people with HIV. Investigators performed immunoSEQ version v3.0 at survey level. Sequencing used immunoSEQ multiplex PCR; TCRdb keeps in-frame clones, though not all of them. The table has around 25,000 clones, approximately 80% seen once. The sequencing here drew on unsorted PBMCs, taken at the start of antiretroviral therapy, before treatment. These receptors were taken from a woman younger than 30 with HIV.

V gene TRBV5-4 combines with J gene TRBJ2-7; D gene unclear. V was cut by 0 bases and J by 2 bases, with 6 bases left in between. The CDR3 consists of 13 residues. The germline CDR1 and CDR2 sequences are SGHNT and YYREEE (reference sequence). CDR3 loop: CASSLEAAYEQYF. The DNA of the CDR3 is TGTGCCAGCAGCTTGGAGGCGGCCTACGAGCAGTACTTC.

The count of this clone is one. The chain is built from TRBV20-1 and TRBJ2-1, with unresolved D. Germline V gene lookup returns CDR1 DFQATT and CDR2 SNEGSKA (reference sequence). CDR3 length: 11 amino acids. V shed 4 bases and J shed 10 bases, with 11 bases lying between them. Here the CDR3 reads CSAIALEEQFF. CDR3 bases: TGCAGTGCTATCGCCCTAGAGGAGCAGTTCTTC.

This clone was detected a few times. This rearrangement joins TRBV4-2 to TRBJ2-7; TRBD2 agrees at 7 bases. CDR1 LGHNA and CDR2 YNFKEQ come from the germline V gene. Trimming removed 5 bases from V and 5 bases from J; junction bases left unmatched: 6. The CDR3 covers 13 residues. The CDR3 DNA reads TGTGCCAGCAGCTCTAACCTAGCGGACGAGCAGTACTTC. It is translated as CASSSNLADEQYF.

The chain uses TRBV9 and TRBJ2-2, with no clear D. CDR3 length: 14 residues. Germline loops: CDR1 SGDLS, CDR2 YYNGEE. The germline V and J ends were trimmed by 0 bases and 3 bases, with 6 bases remaining between them. CDR3 amino acids: CASSVGTDTGELFF. The CDR3, as DNA: TGTGCCAGCAGCGTAGGCACAGACACCGGGGAGCTGTTTTTT.

The V call is TRBV29-1, the J call TRBJ2-1; no clear D gene. V shed 4 bases and J shed 6 bases, with 7 bases lying between them. Per germline, CDR1 SQVTM and CDR2 ANQGSEA. This CDR3 spans 11 amino acids. Written as DNA, the CDR3 is TGCAGCGTTGTACACCGCAATGAGCAGTTCTTC. Residues: CSVVHRNEQFF.

The chain is built from TRBV7-9 and TRBJ2-7; 8 bases match TRBD1. CDR3 length equals 13 residues. Germline V gives CDR1 SEHNR, CDR2 FQNEAQ (reference sequence). V shed 8 bases, J shed 5 bases, and the junction held 8 bases outside the gene matches. The chain's CDR3 is CASGRTGPNEQYF. The CDR3 DNA sequence: TGTGCCAGCGGTCGGACAGGGCCCAACGAGCAGTACTTC.

In this sample, this clone turned up once. This chain joins TRBV29-1 and TRBJ1-1; possibly TRBD1 for D (5 bases). Germline assignment: CDR1 SQVTM and CDR2 ANQGSEA. The V gene lost 4 bases and the J gene lost 0 bases, with 9 bases spanning the gap. The CDR3 has 13 residues. CDR3 DNA sequence: TGCAGCGTTGTGGGGACGGTGAACACTGAAGCTTTCTTT. It encodes CSVVGTVNTEAFF.

The DNA for the CDR3 is TGTGCCAGCAGCCCGTCACCGGGACAGGGATTCTCGGCCAAAAACATTCAGTACTTC. Translating gives CASSPSPGQGFSAKNIQYF. The chain is built from TRBV11-2 and TRBJ2-4, with TRBD1 matching over 9 bases. The V and J ends lost 5 bases and 1 base, in that order; junction bases with no gene match: 15. The CDR3 runs 19 residues. Germline CDR1 SGHAT, CDR2 FQNNGV.

This clone came up a few times. The chain is built from TRBV19 and TRBJ1-6; D not resolved. Looked up from germline, CDR1 is LNHDA and CDR2 is SQIVND (reference sequence). Trimming stripped 0 bases from V and 9 bases from J, with 15 bases between. This CDR3 is 16 amino acids long. The DNA of the CDR3 is TGTGCCAGTAGTATAGAGGGAGGTCGAGCTATTTCACCCCTCCACTTT. Amino acids: CASSIEGGRAISPLHF.

J is TRBJ2-2 and V is TRBV7-8, with 11 bases that match TRBD1. The CDR3 contains 17 residues. Unmatched junction bases numbered 8, after V lost 4 bases and J lost 4 bases. Germline values: CDR1 SGHVS, CDR2 FQNEAQ. The CDR3 DNA reads TGTGCCAGCAGCTGGTCATCCGGGACAGGGGGCACCGGGGAGCTGTTTTTT. This translates into CASSWSSGTGGTGELFF.

This chain joins TRBV5-1 and TRBJ2-1; D assignment may be TRBD1 or TRBD2 (6 bases each). The CDR3 sequence is 16 residues long. Trimming removed 4 bases at V and 7 bases at J, with 21 bases between. The germline gives CDR1 SGHRS, CDR2 YFSETQ. The CDR3 bases are TGCGCCAGCAGCCCGGGGGCGAGGGGGTTAAGAAATGAGCAGTTCTTC. As protein: CASSPGARGLRNEQFF. Filled out from reference TRBV5-1 and TRBJ2-1, the complete variable domain reads KAGVTQTPRYLIKTRGQQVTLSCSPISGHRSVSWYQQTPGQGLQFLFEYFSETQRNKGNFPGRFSGRQFSNSRSEMNVSTLELGDSALYLCASSPGARGLRNEQFFGPGTRLTVL.

This sequence joins TRBV6-1 and TRBJ1-1, with D unclear. The CDR3 totals 14 residues. V was cut by 3 bases and J by 3 bases, with 11 bases left in between. Germline loops: CDR1 MNHNS, CDR2 SASEGT. In DNA form, the CDR3 reads TGTGCCAGCAGTGACCCCTCTCCTGACACTGAAGCTTTCTTT. It yields the protein CASSDPSPDTEAFF.

This clone was found a few times. The genes are TRBV30 and TRBJ1-2, with 8 bases lining up with TRBD1. V trimming: 6 bases; J trimming: 2 bases; junction bases outside the gene matches: 11. This CDR3 contains 15 residues. Germline CDR1 GTSNPN, CDR2 SVGIG (reference sequence). CDR3 residues: CACLDVTGENYGYTF. CDR3 DNA: TGTGCCTGCCTTGACGTGACAGGGGAGAACTATGGCTACACCTTC.

The chain combines TRBV7-8 with TRBJ1-5; D remains unclear. The germline CDR1 and CDR2 sequences are SGHVS and FQNEAQ. Between the trimmed V and J ends, which lost 1 base and 0 bases, there was a span of 10 bases. The CDR3 is 16 residues long. CDR3 nucleotides: TGTGCCAGCAGCTTAGTGGGCGCAGCTAGCAATCAGCCCCAGCATTTT. It encodes CASSLVGAASNQPQHF.

The chain links TRBV2 to TRBJ2-7; 8 bases align to TRBD1. Germline lookup yields CDR1 SNHLY and CDR2 FYNNEI. This CDR3 contains 12 residues. J lost 5 bases, V lost 8 bases, and 5 bases had no gene match. CDR3 in DNA: TGTGCCAGCGGGGGACAGGATAACGAGCAGTACTTC. Translating gives CASGGQDNEQYF.

V gene TRBV4-3 combines with J gene TRBJ1-1; TRBD1 agrees at 8 bases. CDR3 size: 15 residues. Germline CDR1 reads LGHNA; CDR2 reads YSLEER. V lost 0 bases and J lost 5; bases outside the gene matches: 5. CDR3 in amino acids: CASSQDLGQGTEAFF. The CDR3 DNA follows: TGCGCCAGCAGCCAAGATCTTGGACAGGGAACTGAAGCTTTCTTT.

The chain joins TRBV30 to TRBJ1-1; no clear D. The germline V gene encodes CDR1 GTSNPN and CDR2 SVGIG (reference sequence). The CDR3 runs to 13 residues. V was trimmed by 7 bases and J by 6 bases, leaving 18 bases between them. CDR3: CASEALLGAEAFF. In DNA, the CDR3 is TGTGCCTCAGAGGCCCTACTGGGCGCTGAAGCTTTCTTT.

V is TRBV28 and J is TRBJ2-7; 9 nucleotides match TRBD1. The CDR3 is 14 amino acids. V lost 4 bases and J lost 6; bases outside the gene matches: 7. Germline V gene data show CDR1 as MDHEN and CDR2 as SYDVKM. CDR3 residues: CASSSSGTGFEQYF. The CDR3 DNA reads as TGTGCCAGCAGTTCATCCGGGACAGGGTTCGAGCAGTACTTC.

This rearrangement joins TRBV28 to TRBJ1-1; 9 bases match TRBD1. Germline V gene data show CDR1 as MDHEN and CDR2 as SYDVKM. J lost 2 bases, V lost 4 bases, and 5 bases had no gene match. The CDR3 is 15 residues long. The CDR3 DNA follows: TGTGCCAGCAGTTCTCCGGGACAGGGTAACACTGAAGCTTTCTTT. Its protein product is CASSSPGQGNTEAFF. Variable domain in full (rest from reference TRBV28 and TRBJ1-1): DVKVTQSSRYLVKRTGEKVFLECVQDMDHENMFWYRQDPGLGLRLIYFSYDVKMKEKGDIPEGYSVSREKKERFSLILESASTNQTSMYLCASSSPGQGNTEAFFGQGTRLTVV.

The chain employs TRBV4-1 and TRBJ1-5; D uncertain. Trimming left V 1 base short and J 5 bases short, with 9 bases between. The CDR3 runs to 14 residues. CDR1 MGHRA and CDR2 YSYEKL come from the germline V gene. DNA of the CDR3: TGCGCCAGCAGCCAAGGGGTGGTTGATCAGCCCCAGCATTTT. Its translation is CASSQGVVDQPQHF.

The chain couples TRBV27 to TRBJ1-5; 7 bases align to TRBD1. The V and J ends lost 5 bases and 3 bases, in that order; junction bases with no gene match: 7. CDR3 length: 15 residues. Germline V gives CDR1 MNHEY, CDR2 SMNVEV (reference sequence). The CDR3 DNA is TGTGCCAGCAGTGCCGGACAGGCAGTCAATCAGCCCCAGCATTTT. This translates into CASSAGQAVNQPQHF.

The J gene is TRBJ1-4, the V gene TRBV7-9; 7 nucleotides line up with TRBD1. Germline V gives CDR1 SEHNR, CDR2 FQNEAQ (reference sequence). Trimming at V came to 7 bases and at J to 8 bases, leaving 7 bases not matched to a gene. This CDR3 comprises 13 residues. DNA for the CDR3: TGTGCCAGCACCGGACAGGTGGGGGAAAAACTGTTTTTT. This translates into CASTGQVGEKLFF.

The chain joins TRBV7-9 to TRBJ1-2, with 8 bases lining up with TRBD1. Germline loops: CDR1 SEHNR, CDR2 FQNEAQ (reference sequence). The V gene end was trimmed by 2 bases and the J gene end by 8 bases; junction bases not matched to a gene: 10. The CDR3 runs 15 residues. The CDR3 DNA follows: TGTGCCAGCAGCTTATCGGACAGGGATATGGGGGGCTACACCTTC. Translation: CASSLSDRDMGGYTF. The full variable domain, its missing parts supplied by reference TRBV7-9 and TRBJ1-2, is DTGVSQNPRHKITKRGQNVTFRCDPISEHNRLYWYRQTLGQGPEFLTYFQNEAQLEKSRLLSDRFSAERPKGSFSTLEIQRTEQGDSAMYLCASSLSDRDMGGYTFGSGTRLTVV.

V gene TRBV6-5 combines with J gene TRBJ1-5; no reliable D call. The V and J ends lost 5 bases and 2 bases respectively, with 7 bases between them. This CDR3 has 13 residues. From germline, CDR1 is MNHEY and CDR2 SVGAGI. The CDR3 spells CASSPLGNQPQHF. CDR3 bases: TGTGCCAGCAGTCCCTTGGGCAATCAGCCCCAGCATTTT.

This chain connects TRBV2 to TRBJ1-5; D is possibly TRBD1 (6 bases). The germline V and J ends were trimmed by 0 bases and 4 bases, with 7 bases remaining between them. The CDR3 covers 14 residues. The germline CDR1 and CDR2 sequences are SNHLY and FYNNEI. The chain's CDR3 is CASSEARGNQPQHF. Written as DNA, the CDR3 is TGTGCCAGCAGTGAAGCGAGGGGGAATCAGCCCCAGCATTTT. Based on the CDR3 plus reference TRBV2 and TRBJ1-5, the full variable domain is EPEVTQTPSHQVTQMGQEVILRCVPISNHLYFYWYRQILGQKVEFLVSFYNNEISEKSEIFDDQFSVERPDGSNFTLKIRSTKLEDSAMYFCASSEARGNQPQHFGDGTRLSIL.